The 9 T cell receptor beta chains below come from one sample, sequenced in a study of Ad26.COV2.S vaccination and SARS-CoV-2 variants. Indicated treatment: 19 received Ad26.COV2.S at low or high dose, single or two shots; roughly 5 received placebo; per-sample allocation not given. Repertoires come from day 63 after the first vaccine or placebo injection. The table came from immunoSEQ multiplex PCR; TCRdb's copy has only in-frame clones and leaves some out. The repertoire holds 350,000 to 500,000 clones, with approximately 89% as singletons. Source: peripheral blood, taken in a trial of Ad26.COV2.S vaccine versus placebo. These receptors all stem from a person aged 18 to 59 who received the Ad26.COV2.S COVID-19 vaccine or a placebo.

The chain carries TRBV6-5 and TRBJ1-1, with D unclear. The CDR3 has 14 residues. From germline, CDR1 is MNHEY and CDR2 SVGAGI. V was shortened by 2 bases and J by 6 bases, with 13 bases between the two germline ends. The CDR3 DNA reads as TGTGCCAGCAGTTACGGTGTAGAGGAGGCTGAAGCTTTCTTT. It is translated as CASSYGVEEAEAFF.

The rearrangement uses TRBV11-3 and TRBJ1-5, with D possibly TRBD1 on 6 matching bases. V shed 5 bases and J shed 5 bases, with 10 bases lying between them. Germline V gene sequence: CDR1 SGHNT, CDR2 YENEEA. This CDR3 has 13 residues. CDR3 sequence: CASSPGTHQPQHF. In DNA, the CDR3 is TGTGCCAGCAGCCCTGGGACACATCAGCCCCAGCATTTT.

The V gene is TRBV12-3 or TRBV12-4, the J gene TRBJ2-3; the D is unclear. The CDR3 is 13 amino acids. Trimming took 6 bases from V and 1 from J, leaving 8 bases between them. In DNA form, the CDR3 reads TGTGCCAGCAGCAGACTTGGCACAGATACGCAGTATTTT. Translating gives CASSRLGTDTQYF.

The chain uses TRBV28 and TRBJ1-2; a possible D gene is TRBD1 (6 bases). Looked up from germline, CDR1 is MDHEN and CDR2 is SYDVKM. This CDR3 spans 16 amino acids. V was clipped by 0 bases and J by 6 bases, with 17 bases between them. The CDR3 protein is CASSLWGTGSSDGYTF. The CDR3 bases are TGTGCCAGCAGTTTATGGGGCACAGGGTCATCAGATGGCTACACCTTC.

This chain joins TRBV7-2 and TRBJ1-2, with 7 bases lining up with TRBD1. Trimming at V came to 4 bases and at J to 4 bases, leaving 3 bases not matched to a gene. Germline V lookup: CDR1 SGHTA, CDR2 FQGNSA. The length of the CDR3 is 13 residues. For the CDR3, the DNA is TGTGCCAGCAGCTCGGACAGGTCCTATGGCTACACCTTC. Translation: CASSSDRSYGYTF.

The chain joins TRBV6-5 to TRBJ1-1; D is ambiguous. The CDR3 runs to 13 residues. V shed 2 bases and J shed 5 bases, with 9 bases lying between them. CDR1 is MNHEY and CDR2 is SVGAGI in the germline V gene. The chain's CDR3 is CASSYAKITEAFF. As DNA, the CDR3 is TGTGCCAGCAGTTACGCCAAAATAACTGAAGCTTTCTTT.

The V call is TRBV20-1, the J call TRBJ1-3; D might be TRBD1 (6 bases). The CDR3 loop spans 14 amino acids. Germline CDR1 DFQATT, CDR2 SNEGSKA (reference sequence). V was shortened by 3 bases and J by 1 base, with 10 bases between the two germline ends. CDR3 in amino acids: CSASVGGSGNTIYF. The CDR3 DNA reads TGCAGTGCTAGTGTAGGGGGATCTGGAAACACCATATATTTT.

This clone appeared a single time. The DNA for the CDR3 is TGTGCCAGCAGGAGACAGGGACGGAATTCACCCCTCCACTTT. Its translation: CASRRQGRNSPLHF. The J gene is TRBJ1-6, the V gene TRBV6-5, with 7 bases aligning to TRBD1. This CDR3 comprises 14 residues. Germline values: CDR1 MNHEY, CDR2 SVGAGI. The junction had 6 bases not matched to a gene; V was cut back by 6 bases and J by 7 bases.

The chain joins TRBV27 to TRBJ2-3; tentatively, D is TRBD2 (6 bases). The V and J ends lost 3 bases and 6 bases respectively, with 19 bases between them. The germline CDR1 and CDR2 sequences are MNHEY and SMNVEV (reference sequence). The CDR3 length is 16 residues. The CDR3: CASSFGGPLDSDTQYF. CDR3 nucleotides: TGTGCCAGCAGTTTCGGGGGACCCCTTGATTCGGATACGCAGTATTTT.